What follows describes a single T cell receptor beta chain. Its antigen is still unknown. This sample is part of a study of cytomegalovirus exposure and HLA in healthy donors. Whole-study context: The use of the same platform for the roughly 120 validation repertoires and the approximately 730 first-cohort repertoires was reported by a later analysis. Regarding the study as a whole: It was found in a later analysis that first-cohort TCR clusters tended to co-occur in the 130 or so validation repertoires. The investigators catalogued 150 or so TCR beta chains as cytomegalovirus-associated.

The approximately 120-subject validation cohort, separate from the approximately 670-subject first cohort, included the donors. This CDR3 region has 15 residues. CDR1 GTSNPN and CDR2 SVGIG come from the germline V gene (reference sequence). V was pared by 0 bases and J by 4 bases, with 5 bases of the junction left unmatched. Libraries were prepared by immunoSEQ multiplex PCR; TCRdb keeps only in-frame clonotypes and omits some of them. The sample includes around 300,000 clones, about 90% of them seen just once. This clonotype was obtained from a woman aged 25-40 years in good health and CMV-seropositive. Sequencing input: PBMCs. This chain connects TRBV30 to TRBJ2-3, with 9 nucleotides matching TRBD2. CDR3 loop: CAWSVGGRGPDTQYF. The DNA of the CDR3 is TGTGCCTGGAGTGTGGGCGGGAGGGGGCCAGATACGCAGTATTTT.